This entry lists 25 T cell receptor beta chains sequenced from one sample in a study of blood T cell repertoires in COVID-19. Clones were sequenced by immunoSEQ multiplex PCR, and TCRdb holds only the in-frame ones, with some missing. Among 120,000 to 150,000 clones listed, roughly 90% were seen once. The sequencing sample was made of PBMCs or T cells enriched from blood (not recorded which). These receptor sequences come from a woman under 40 with acute COVID-19.

The chain links TRBV7-2 to TRBJ2-7; TRBD2 aligns across 8 bases. Per germline, CDR1 SGHTA and CDR2 FQGNSA. The length of the CDR3 is 14 residues. After removal of 0 bases from V and 2 bases from J, the junction contained 0 bases not matched to a gene. This CDR3 reads CASSLAREAYEQYF. CDR3 nucleotide sequence: TGTGCCAGCAGCTTAGCGCGGGAGGCCTACGAGCAGTACTTC.

The chain combines TRBV18 with TRBJ1-5; 7 bases match TRBD1. Germline CDR1 and CDR2: KGHSH and LQKENI. The V and J ends lost 4 bases and 3 bases, in that order; junction bases with no gene match: 3. This CDR3 is 14 amino acids long. CDR3 sequence: CASSRGQPNQPQHF. The CDR3 bases are TGTGCCAGCTCACGGGGACAGCCCAATCAGCCCCAGCATTTT.

The CDR3 region is CASSESGDNEQFF. The CDR3 DNA reads as TGTGCCAGCAGTGAGTCGGGAGACAATGAGCAGTTCTTC. This chain links TRBV7-9 with TRBJ2-1; the D gene is possibly TRBD2 (6 bases). Trimming took off 6 bases at V and 5 bases at J, with 11 bases between the two ends. This CDR3 is built from 13 residues. CDR1 and CDR2 from the germline V gene are SEHNR and FQNEAQ (reference sequence).

The V call is TRBV9, the J call TRBJ2-3; 9 nucleotides align to TRBD1. The CDR3 contains 16 residues. J lost 4 bases, V lost 0 bases, and 6 bases had no gene match. Germline V gene lookup returns CDR1 SGDLS and CDR2 YYNGEE. The CDR3: CASSVDNRGQADTQYF. CDR3 nucleotide sequence: TGTGCCAGCAGCGTAGATAACAGGGGGCAAGCAGATACGCAGTATTTT.

In DNA form, the CDR3 reads TGTGCCAGTAGGCAGAGAGGGTCCCCGAATGAGCAGTTCTTC. It encodes CASRQRGSPNEQFF. The genes are TRBV19 and TRBJ2-1; TRBD2 might be the D (5 bases). The germline gives CDR1 LNHDA, CDR2 SQIVND (reference sequence). This CDR3 has 14 residues. V gave up 6 bases and J gave up 7 bases, with 16 bases separating them.

The chain uses TRBV19 and TRBJ1-2; D might be TRBD1 (6 bases). This CDR3 has 11 residues. Trimming took 7 bases from V and 6 from J, leaving 9 bases between them. CDR1 is LNHDA and CDR2 is SQIVND in the germline V gene (reference sequence). In nucleotides, the CDR3 is TGTGCCAGTAAAGGACAGCATGGCTACACCTTC. Translated: CASKGQHGYTF. Full variable domain (outside the CDR3, taken from reference TRBV19 and TRBJ1-2): DGGITQSPKYLFRKEGQNVTLSCEQNLNHDAMYWYRQDPGQGLRLIYYSQIVNDFQKGDIAEGYSVSREKKESFPLTVTSAQKNPTAFYLCASKGQHGYTFGSGTRLTVV.

The V call is TRBV19, the J call TRBJ1-5; D gene ambiguous. V dropped 8 bases and J dropped 0 bases, with 14 bases sitting between them. The germline CDR1 and CDR2 sequences are LNHDA and SQIVND (reference sequence). This CDR3 has 15 residues. The CDR3 is CASGVSGYSNQPQHF. The CDR3 coding sequence is TGTGCCAGTGGGGTCTCGGGATATAGCAATCAGCCCCAGCATTTT.

This sequence joins TRBV7-3 and TRBJ2-3, with D maybe TRBD2 (6 bases). Trimming cost V 6 bases and J 3 bases, with 13 bases left between them. Germline V lookup: CDR1 SGHTA, CDR2 FQGTGA. The CDR3 is made up of 14 amino acids. The CDR3 region has the DNA TGTGCCAGCAGGTTTCGAGGGAGGACAGATACGCAGTATTTT. Its translation is CASRFRGRTDTQYF.

The genes are TRBV14 and TRBJ1-1; TRBD1 is a possible D gene (6 bases). Trimming shortened V by 4 bases and J by 4 bases, and 16 bases separated the two germline ends. This CDR3 has 15 amino acids. Germline V gene sequence: CDR1 SGHDN, CDR2 FVKESK. Here the CDR3 reads CASSRLMGAGTEAFF. In nucleotides, the CDR3 is TGTGCCAGCAGCCGTTTAATGGGGGCAGGCACTGAAGCTTTCTTT.

This clone turned up a few times. J is TRBJ1-2 and V is TRBV28; 11 bases line up with TRBD1. The germline gives CDR1 MDHEN, CDR2 SYDVKM. The V gene end was trimmed by 6 bases and the J gene end by 5 bases; junction bases not matched to a gene: 11. The CDR3 covers 16 residues. In nucleotides, the CDR3 is TGTGCCAGCAGGCCCACCCCCGGACAGGGGGCTTATGGCTACACCTTC. Encoded protein: CASRPTPGQGAYGYTF.

The chain uses TRBV6-2 or TRBV6-3 and TRBJ2-7, with D hard to call. CDR3 length equals 13 residues. Germline values: CDR1 MNHEY, CDR2 SVGEGT. Trimming stripped 8 bases from V and 1 base from J, with 12 bases between. CDR3 nucleotides: TGTGCCAGCCGTTTAGCTGCTTCCTACGAGCAGTACTTC. Its protein is CASRLAASYEQYF.

V is TRBV14 and J is TRBJ2-1; 7 bases are a match to TRBD1. The CDR3 runs 16 residues. Losses at the gene ends were 1 base for V and 3 bases for J; bases not matched to a gene: 6. Germline V gene lookup returns CDR1 SGHDN and CDR2 FVKESK. Written as DNA, the CDR3 is TGTGCCAGCAGCCAAGCGGGCAGGGGGAGCTACAATGAGCAGTTCTTC. Encoded protein: CASSQAGRGSYNEQFF.

The V and J genes are TRBV7-2 and TRBJ1-2; unclear D gene. Between the trimmed V and J ends, which lost 4 bases and 6 bases, there was a span of 15 bases. The CDR3 loop spans 14 amino acids. CDR1 SGHTA and CDR2 FQGNSA come from the germline V gene. Here the CDR3 DNA reads TGTGCCAGCAGCTCCACCCCGATCGGGGATGGCTACACCTTC. Translated, it gives CASSSTPIGDGYTF. The entire variable domain, with the rest obtained from reference TRBV7-2 and TRBJ1-2, is as follows: GAGVSQSPSNKVTEKGKDVELRCDPISGHTALYWYRQSLGQGLEFLIYFQGNSAPDKSGLPSDRFSAERTGGSVSTLTIQRTQQEDSAVYLCASSSTPIGDGYTFGSGTRLTVV.

The J gene is TRBJ1-6, the V gene TRBV30, with TRBD1 matching over 8 bases. CDR1 GTSNPN and CDR2 SVGIG come from the germline V gene (reference sequence). V lost 5 bases to trimming and J lost 9 bases; unmatched junction nucleotides: 6. The CDR3 sequence is 13 residues long. This chain's CDR3 is CAWADRASSPLHF. Here the CDR3 DNA reads TGTGCCTGGGCGGACAGGGCCAGTTCACCCCTCCACTTT.

This clone was detected only a few times. V and J are TRBV24-1 and TRBJ1-4; the D gene is possibly TRBD1 (6 bases). Germline V lookup: CDR1 KGHDR, CDR2 SFDVKD. The CDR3 sequence is 15 residues long. Trimming took 3 bases from V and 3 from J, leaving 10 bases between them. The CDR3 reads CATSDPRQANEKLFF. CDR3 DNA sequence: TGTGCCACCAGTGATCCGAGACAGGCTAATGAAAAACTGTTTTTT.

V and J are TRBV28 and TRBJ2-7, with 7 bases fitting TRBD1. Germline CDR1 reads MDHEN; CDR2 reads SYDVKM. The junction had 3 bases not matched to a gene; V was cut back by 6 bases and J by 1 base. The CDR3 extends over 13 amino acids. The CDR3 DNA reads TGTGCCAGCAGGACAGGGCAATCCTACGAGCAGTACTTC. Translation: CASRTGQSYEQYF.

The chain links TRBV9 to TRBJ1-5; 12 positions agree with TRBD1. Germline V CDR1 and CDR2: SGDLS, YYNGEE. CDR3 length equals 21 residues. The V and J ends lost 0 bases and 0 bases, in that order; junction bases with no gene match: 13. The CDR3 loop is CASSVESEGTGGAYSNQPQHF. CDR3 DNA sequence: TGTGCCAGCAGCGTAGAATCTGAGGGGACAGGGGGCGCGTATAGCAATCAGCCCCAGCATTTT.

This sequence joins TRBV28 and TRBJ2-1; tentative D call: TRBD2 (5 bases). The germline CDR1 and CDR2 sequences are MDHEN and SYDVKM. The CDR3 is 16 residues long. The ends were cut back, 6 bases at V and 1 base at J, with 16 bases in the middle. The CDR3, as DNA: TGTGCCAGCAGCCTTACGGTTTCGGGATCCTACAATGAGCAGTTCTTC. This codes for CASSLTVSGSYNEQFF.

The chain uses TRBV7-2 and TRBJ2-2; D remains ambiguous. Germline CDR1 is SGHTA and CDR2 is FQGNSA. The CDR3 is 15 amino acids. V was trimmed by 2 bases and J by 0 bases, leaving 7 bases between them. DNA of the CDR3: TGTGCCAGCAGCTTAATTGCGGCGAACACCGGGGAGCTGTTTTTT. It is translated as CASSLIAANTGELFF.

The V call is TRBV7-2, the J call TRBJ2-7; D is perhaps TRBD2 (6 bases). Germline CDR1 SGHTA, CDR2 FQGNSA. V dropped 5 bases and J dropped 4 bases, with 18 bases sitting between them. The CDR3 consists of 15 residues. This CDR3 is CASSPPTRGPYEQYF. The DNA for the CDR3 is TGTGCCAGCAGCCCGCCAACGCGGGGCCCTTACGAGCAGTACTTC.

The sample holds one count of this clone. The rearrangement uses TRBV12-3 or TRBV12-4 and TRBJ1-1; D not certain. CDR3 size: 11 residues. Trimming took off 6 bases at V and 8 bases at J, with 10 bases between the two ends. CDR3 nucleotide sequence: TGTGCCAGCAGAGAGCGCACAGAAGCTTTCTTT. This sequence encodes CASRERTEAFF.

V is TRBV28 and J is TRBJ2-5, with 12 bases that match TRBD2. The V and J ends lost 2 bases and 4 bases, in that order; junction bases with no gene match: 2. This CDR3 has 15 amino acids. Germline-derived CDR1 and CDR2 are MDHEN and SYDVKM. CDR3 amino acids: CASSLPGLAGETQYF. The CDR3 nucleotides read TGTGCCAGCAGTTTACCGGGACTAGCGGGAGAGACCCAGTACTTC. Looking up the rest from reference TRBV28 and TRBJ2-5 gives the full variable domain: DVKVTQSSRYLVKRTGEKVFLECVQDMDHENMFWYRQDPGLGLRLIYFSYDVKMKEKGDIPEGYSVSREKKERFSLILESASTNQTSMYLCASSLPGLAGETQYFGPGTRLLVL.

V is TRBV30 and J is TRBJ1-2; 9 bases agree with TRBD1. Per the germline V gene, CDR1 is GTSNPN and CDR2 is SVGIG (reference sequence). After removal of 2 bases from V and 6 bases from J, the junction contained 10 bases not matched to a gene. CDR3 length: 15 amino acids. The CDR3 DNA reads TGTGCCTGGAGTTTCCGAACAGGGGGCCTTGATGGCTACACCTTC. It is translated as CAWSFRTGGLDGYTF. The full variable domain, with the rest looked up from reference TRBV30 and TRBJ1-2, is SQTIHQWPATLVQPVGSPLSLECTVEGTSNPNLYWYRQAAGRGLQLLFYSVGIGQISSEVPQNLSASRPQDRQFILSSKKLLLSDSGFYLCAWSFRTGGLDGYTFGSGTRLTVV.

This chain joins TRBV5-1 and TRBJ2-5, with 11 bases fitting TRBD1. The CDR3 spans 17 residues. Germline V gives CDR1 SGHRS, CDR2 YFSETQ. With 0 bases clipped from V and 5 bases from J, the junction kept 9 bases outside the gene matches. CDR3 region: CASSLARTGGLGETQYF. In nucleotides, the CDR3 is TGCGCCAGCAGCTTGGCCAGGACAGGGGGCTTGGGCGAGACCCAGTACTTC.

The chain carries TRBV5-6 and TRBJ1-2; 7 nucleotides line up with TRBD1. J gave up 3 bases and V 5 bases, and 4 bases lay outside the gene matches. Looked up from germline, CDR1 is SGHDT and CDR2 is YYEEEE. The CDR3 runs to 13 residues. CDR3 coding DNA: TGTGCCAGCAGTTCGGGACAGTACTATGGCTACACCTTC. It translates to CASSSGQYYGYTF.